Given below is one T cell receptor beta chain in context. The record originates from a study of shared clonotypes between healthy human individuals. Trimming took 1 base from V and 1 from J, leaving 8 bases between them. Germline CDR1 SNHLY, CDR2 FYNNEI. CDR3 size: 16 residues. At the deep level, the assay was run. This table comes from immunoSEQ multiplex PCR, and its TCRdb copy is limited to in-frame clones, with some not included. The repertoire has more than 150,000 clones, roughly 70% of them found once; the top ten carry about 10%. The chain uses TRBV2 and TRBJ2-6; perhaps TRBD1 as D (5 bases). The TCR sequence derives from a man aged 25-45 years in good health. Source material: memory CD4+ T cells sorted from blood. As for subset: CD45RA-negative fraction. The CDR3 protein is CASSEGGLSGANVLTF. CDR3 bases: TGTGCCAGCAGTGAAGGGGGCTTGTCTGGGGCCAACGTCCTGACTTTC.